The 27 T cell receptor beta chains below all came from one sample that was sequenced in a study of immune heterogeneity within non-small cell lung tumors. Multiplex PCR (32 V and 13 J primers) was used to amplify the TCR beta CDR3. Each CDR3 protein is one row after TCRdb ran MiXCR on the multiplex PCR reads. Among fewer than 15,000 distinct CDR3 sequences listed, 23% were seen once. Bulk tumor genomic DNA, 450 to 750 ng per sample, was the template. While surgery was under way, several biopsies spaced far apart were taken per primary tumor. The study cohort was described as untreated, and its members had newly diagnosed non-small cell lung cancer. They went on to have curative surgery. The sample comprised lung tumor tissue. These TCRs come from a man aged 50-59 years with non-small cell lung cancer.

Concerning this clonotype: At one of its ends the junction is not consistent with the germline gene, which may arise from a read error. The chain combines TRBV5-1 with TRBJ2-3; 9 positions match TRBD2. This CDR3 comprises 16 residues. The V gene's germline CDR1 is SGHRS and CDR2 YFSETQ. The CDR3 loop reads CASSLLTSGRTYTQYF. The DNA of the CDR3 is TGCGCCAGCAGCTTGTTAACTAGCGGGCGCACATATACGCAGTATTTT.

The table lists this clonotype with a count of one. A much larger clone differs from this one at a single base, so this may be a read error. This CDR3 fails to terminate in the conserved phenylalanine or tryptophan, so it likely reflects a read error. This chain joins TRBV4-2 and TRBJ2-7; TRBD1 matches 10 bases. The CDR3 is 17 amino acids. Germline loops: CDR1 LGHNA, CDR2 YNFKEQ. The V and J ends lost 4 bases and 3 bases, in that order; junction bases with no gene match: 12. The CDR3 here is CASSRDFNRDRGYEQYS. CDR3 sequence (DNA): TGTGCCAGCAGCCGAGACTTTAACCGGGACAGGGGCTACGAGCAGTACTCC.

This clonotype was counted only a few times. The chain has TRBV29-1 and TRBJ2-5; 7 nucleotides agree with TRBD1. With 7 bases clipped from V and 5 bases from J, the junction kept 10 bases outside the gene matches. The CDR3 runs 13 residues. Germline V CDR1 and CDR2: SQVTM, ANQGSEA. CDR3 coding DNA: TGCAGCGCCAAAACAGGGGTTGTCGAGACCCAGTACTTC. Amino acid sequence: CSAKTGVVETQYF.

Regarding this clonotype: A much larger clone differs from this one at a single base, so this may be a read error. This CDR3 is CASSVTVVYGYTF. CDR3 DNA sequence: TGTGCCAGCAGCGTGACGGTAGTCTATGGCTACACCTTC. The chain couples TRBV9 to TRBJ1-2; D is unresolved. V was clipped by 2 bases and J by 4 bases, with 9 bases between them. The CDR3 totals 13 residues. Germline V CDR1 and CDR2: SGDLS, YYNGEE.

This clonotype rates as medium-sized. The J gene is TRBJ1-4, the V gene TRBV2; TRBD1 matches at 7 bases. The CDR3 has 15 residues. CDR1 and CDR2 (germline): SNHLY, FYNNEI. The V gene end was trimmed by 4 bases and the J gene end by 8 bases; junction bases not matched to a gene: 10. DNA of the CDR3: TGTGCCAGCAGTGGTGCGACAGGGAGCTTAGAAAAACTGTTTTTT. It is translated as CASSGATGSLEKLFF.

Points on this clonotype: A much larger clone lies one base from this, so it may be a read error. V and J are TRBV29-1 and TRBJ2-7; D might be TRBD2 (7 bases). The germline gives CDR1 SQVTM, CDR2 ANQGSEA. CDR3 length: 14 amino acids. CDR3 sequence (DNA): TGCAGGGTTGGAGGGACGGGGGGCTGGGGCGAGCAGTACTTC. Amino acids: CRVGGTGGWGEQYF.

Ten or more counts support this clonotype. The chain couples TRBV19 to TRBJ1-2, with D possibly matching TRBD1 (6 bases). Trimming took off 7 bases at V and 4 bases at J, with 16 bases between the two ends. Germline V gene sequence: CDR1 LNHDA, CDR2 SQIVND (reference sequence). The CDR3 totals 14 residues. The CDR3 DNA follows: TGTGCCAGTACCATTGCGACAGGACCCTATGGCTACACCTTC. Residues: CASTIATGPYGYTF.

The sample holds many counts of this clonotype. The V call is TRBV5-1, the J call TRBJ1-1; the D is unclear. The V and J ends lost 4 bases and 1 base respectively, with 8 bases between them. Germline CDR1 is SGHRS and CDR2 is YFSETQ. This CDR3 has 13 amino acids. CDR3 coding DNA: TGCGCCAGCAGCCTGGCGGGGAACACTGAAGCTTTCTTT. Protein sequence: CASSLAGNTEAFF.

This clonotype was counted once. V usage is TRBV5-8 and J usage is TRBJ2-5; 12 bases are shared with TRBD2. The germline gives CDR1 SGHTS, CDR2 YDEGEE. This CDR3 is built from 18 residues. J gave up 5 bases and V 1 base, and 12 bases lay outside the gene matches. CDR3 loop: CASSLSTSGGPVRETQYF. The CDR3 coding sequence is TGTGCCAGCAGCTTGTCAACTAGCGGGGGGCCTGTACGGGAGACCCAGTACTTC.

The chain uses TRBV3-1 and TRBJ1-1; 7 bases fit TRBD1. With 5 bases clipped from V and 0 bases from J, the junction kept 12 bases outside the gene matches. This CDR3 spans 17 amino acids. Germline CDR1 is LGHDT and CDR2 is YNNKEL (reference sequence). The chain's CDR3 is CASSSQRGTALNTEAFF. The CDR3 DNA reads TGTGCCAGCAGCTCGCAGCGCGGGACAGCCCTGAACACTGAAGCTTTCTTT.

This clonotype is medium-sized (0.01 to 0.1%) in the sample. V usage is TRBV19 and J usage is TRBJ1-2; D not resolved. The CDR3 has 12 residues. In germline, CDR1 is LNHDA, CDR2 SQIVND (reference sequence). Trimming pared 5 bases from V and 4 bases from J, leaving 8 bases between. The CDR3 spells CASSFSTYGYTF. In nucleotides, the CDR3 is TGTGCCAGTAGTTTCAGCACCTATGGCTACACCTTC.

By proportion, this clonotype is medium-sized. The CDR3 DNA follows: TGTGCCAGCCGTGGGACTAGCGGGTATAGCTCCTACGAGCAGTACTTC. This translates into CASRGTSGYSSYEQYF. V is TRBV28 and J is TRBJ2-7, with 12 bases lining up with TRBD2. Germline trimming cut 8 bases from V and 0 bases from J; bases unmatched to any gene: 8. Per germline, CDR1 MDHEN and CDR2 SYDVKM. This CDR3 is 16 amino acids long.

The sample holds one count of this clonotype. The CDR3 loop reads CASRVPDLALSYNEQFF. DNA for the CDR3: TGTGCCAGCAGAGTACCCGACCTAGCCCTCTCCTACAATGAGCAGTTCTTC. The J gene is TRBJ2-1, the V gene TRBV14; D possibly corresponds to TRBD2 (5 bases). Trimming shortened V by 6 bases and J by 0 bases, and 18 bases separated the two germline ends. Looked up from germline, CDR1 is SGHDN and CDR2 is FVKESK. The CDR3 sequence is 17 residues long.

This clonotype is deemed hyperexpanded. The chain combines TRBV6-1 with TRBJ1-5, with D possibly matching TRBD1 (5 bases). Germline V gives CDR1 MNHNS, CDR2 SASEGT. This CDR3 is 15 amino acids long. With 7 bases removed from V and 3 bases from J, the gap between germline ends came to 16 bases. CDR3 DNA sequence: TGTGCCAGCATGGGGAATTGGGGCACCAATCAGCCCCAGCATTTT. This gives the protein CASMGNWGTNQPQHF.

As regards this clonotype: This may be a read error: a much more frequent sequence differs by one nucleotide. CDR3: CASSEVGGAWNEQFF. The CDR3 DNA is TGTGCCAGCAGTGAAGTAGGGGGGGCGTGGAATGAGCAGTTCTTC. The chain uses TRBV6-1 and TRBJ2-1, with D possibly being TRBD2 (7 bases). Germline V gene sequence: CDR1 MNHNS, CDR2 SASEGT. The V and J ends lost 1 base and 7 bases respectively, with 14 bases between them. CDR3 size: 15 residues.

This clonotype was observed many times. The chain joins TRBV7-3 to TRBJ1-1, with D possibly matching TRBD1 (5 bases). There are 13 residues in the CDR3. Germline CDR1 is SGHTA and CDR2 is FQGTGA. V shed 0 bases and J shed 4 bases, with 6 bases lying between them. The DNA for the CDR3 is TGTGCCAGCAGCTTAACCGGGGGCACTGAAGCTTTCTTT. Protein: CASSLTGGTEAFF.

In this sample, this clonotype is medium-sized. CDR3 residues: CASSWNHGTEAFF. CDR3 coding DNA: TGTGCCAGCAGTTGGAACCATGGGACTGAAGCTTTCTTT. The chain employs TRBV27 and TRBJ1-1; D remains ambiguous. The germline CDR1 and CDR2 sequences are MNHEY and SMNVEV (reference sequence). With 4 bases removed from V and 5 bases from J, the gap between germline ends came to 11 bases. The CDR3 runs 13 residues.

This clonotype was counted ten times or more. The chain links TRBV2 to TRBJ1-4; perhaps TRBD1 as D (5 bases). This CDR3 is built from 15 residues. Germline lookup yields CDR1 SNHLY and CDR2 FYNNEI. With 6 bases removed from V and 8 bases from J, the gap between germline ends came to 19 bases. This CDR3 is CASRASRAAREKLFF. The CDR3 DNA reads TGTGCCAGCAGGGCCAGCAGGGCGGCAAGAGAAAAACTGTTTTTT. The complete variable domain, with remaining parts taken from reference TRBV2 and TRBJ1-4, reads EPEVTQTPSHQVTQMGQEVILRCVPISNHLYFYWYRQILGQKVEFLVSFYNNEISEKSEIFDDQFSVERPDGSNFTLKIRSTKLEDSAMYFCASRASRAAREKLFFGSGTQLSVL.

This clonotype is classed as medium-sized. The V gene is TRBV28, the J gene TRBJ1-5; possible D gene TRBD1, 6 bases. Germline V lookup: CDR1 MDHEN, CDR2 SYDVKM. The CDR3 consists of 15 residues. Trimming removed 8 bases at V and 3 bases at J, with 17 bases between. The CDR3 spells CASRRKAGVNQPQHF. The CDR3 DNA sequence: TGTGCCAGCCGGCGGAAGGCAGGGGTCAATCAGCCCCAGCATTTT.

The table lists this clonotype with a few counts. A much more abundant neighbour one base away suggests this may be a read error. The chain joins TRBV20-1 to TRBJ2-1, with D tentatively TRBD2 (5 bases). Per germline, CDR1 DFQATT and CDR2 SNEGSKA (reference sequence). The CDR3 is 12 residues long. For the CDR3, the DNA is TGCATTGCTCCTACTAGATACAATGAGCAGTTCTTC. This encodes CIAPTRYNEQFF.

As for this clonotype: It may be a read error: a sequence one base away is much more abundant. This chain joins TRBV18 and TRBJ2-3, with D unclear. This CDR3 spans 14 amino acids. Germline CDR1 KGHSH, CDR2 LQKENI. The CDR3 DNA is TGTGTCAGCGCCGGAATAAGCTACACAGATACGCAGTATTTT. Translation: CVSAGISYTDTQYF.

By sample fraction, this clonotype is medium-sized. V and J are TRBV12-5 and TRBJ1-2; possible D gene TRBD1, 5 bases. Germline V CDR1 and CDR2: LGHNT, FRNRAP. Trimming removed 4 bases from V and 2 bases from J, with 14 bases in between. This CDR3 contains 15 residues. The CDR3 loop is CASGSAGDRNYGYTF. CDR3 nucleotides: TGTGCTAGTGGTTCGGCTGGGGACCGAAACTATGGCTACACCTTC.

This clonotype was detected ten times or more. This chain uses TRBV7-3 with TRBJ2-3, with 8 bases lining up with TRBD2. The CDR3 length is 15 residues. Germline V gives CDR1 SGHTA, CDR2 FQGTGA. Unmatched junction bases numbered 3, after V lost 3 bases and J lost 1 base. The CDR3 DNA is TGTGCCAGCAGCTTTGACGGGGGGGGCACAGATACGCAGTATTTT. Residues: CASSFDGGGTDTQYF.

This clonotype was detected many times. This chain connects TRBV6-1 to TRBJ1-5; 7 positions match TRBD1. The CDR3 sequence is 13 residues long. V dropped 4 bases and J dropped 7; count of bases not matched to a gene: 4. Germline loops: CDR1 MNHNS, CDR2 SASEGT. The CDR3 here is CASSADRAQPQHF. Here the CDR3 DNA reads TGTGCCAGCAGTGCCGACAGGGCGCAGCCCCAGCATTTT.

On this clonotype: Being one base from a much bigger clone, this may be a read error. The J gene is TRBJ1-3, the V gene TRBV18; D might be TRBD1 (6 bases). Germline V CDR1 and CDR2: KGHSH, LQKENI. This CDR3 has 18 residues. V lost 3 bases, J lost 0 bases, and 18 bases lay in between. The CDR3, as DNA: TGTGCCAGCTCACCGAGGGGGGGGGCAGCGAACTCTGGAAACACCATATATTTT. It specifies CASSPRGGAANSGNTIYF.

A word on this clonotype: At one of its ends the junction is not consistent with the germline gene, which may arise from a read error. The gene calls are TRBV6-1 and TRBJ1-4, with D unclear. Germline-derived CDR1 and CDR2 are MNHNS and SASEGT. This CDR3 comprises 15 residues. The CDR3 protein is CAGSRRSQTNEKLFF. In DNA form, the CDR3 reads TGTGCCGGCAGCCGCCGGAGTCAAACTAATGAAAAACTGTTTTTT.

This clonotype was observed many times. The chain recombines TRBV2 with TRBJ2-6, with D uncertain. Trimming stripped 7 bases from V and 4 bases from J, with 5 bases between. Germline loops: CDR1 SNHLY, CDR2 FYNNEI. The length of the CDR3 is 12 residues. CDR3: CASNLGANVLTF. DNA for the CDR3: TGTGCCAGCAATCTCGGGGCCAACGTCCTGACTTTC.